The clone carrying this T cell receptor (beta chain) was picked up a small number of times. Its antigen remains unknown. The V end was cut by 2 bases, the J end by 6 bases, with 13 bases between. Looked up from germline, CDR1 is SGHTA and CDR2 is FQGNSA. This CDR3 is 15 amino acids long. Then a second PCR, running roughly 7 to 12 cycles, was carried out with a sample-barcoded 5' primer and a J-beta primer mix. Template switching added a 12-random-nucleotide identifier to every cDNA molecule. TCRdb re-analysed the 5' RACE reads in MiXCR, keeping a single row per CDR3 protein. The sample lists roughly 1,500,000 distinct CDR3 sequences, approximately 40% occurring once. Investigators took about 10 milliliters of peripheral blood from every donor. These data originate in a study of blood T cells in healthy people across ages. Study results and limitations: Diversity was estimated from one million T cells, and these estimates were considered underestimates. Naive CD4+ cells and diversity were both higher in long-lived donors than in aged donors.

Sequences were obtained from blood. The V and J genes are TRBV7-2 and TRBJ1-4; TRBD1 might be the D (5 bases). This receptor was taken from a woman between 18 and 30 years old in good health. This CDR3 is CASSLKWRGDEKLFF. CDR3 coding DNA: TGTGCCAGCAGCTTAAAATGGAGGGGTGATGAAAAACTGTTTTTT.